This note documents a single T cell receptor beta chain sequence. Its matching antigen is unknown. This sample was included in a study of T cell responses to AZD1222 COVID-19 vaccine. Study details: Pooling covered second doses at about 4 or about 12 weeks. Study-wide results and limits: Following two doses of AZD1222, Spike-specific TCR breadth and depth rose. Seropositive status at baseline applied to only 6 or 7 AZD1222 recipients. White British donors predominated, females outnumbered males, and clonal diversity was possibly underestimated.

Trimming cost V 4 bases and J 4 bases; bases outside gene matches: 12. The CDR3 consists of 16 residues. Germline V gene sequence: CDR1 SEHNR, CDR2 FQNEAQ (reference sequence). Profiling relied on immunoSEQ multiplex PCR, and the TCRdb table lists in-frame clones only, not all of them. The sample contains 100,000 to 150,000 clones, under 90% of which appear only once. The chain employs TRBV7-9 and TRBJ2-5, with TRBD1 matching 7 bases. Sample: peripheral blood, taken on day 0 of AZD1222 vaccination. This sequence originates from an adult in good health. The CDR3 DNA follows: TGTGCCAGCAGCTCCACTTCTAGGGGGCCAGGAGAGACCCAGTACTTC. Its protein product is CASSSTSRGPGETQYF. The complete variable domain, with remaining parts taken from reference TRBV7-9 and TRBJ2-5, reads DTGVSQNPRHKITKRGQNVTFRCDPISEHNRLYWYRQTLGQGPEFLTYFQNEAQLEKSRLLSDRFSAERPKGSFSTLEIQRTEQGDSAMYLCASSSTSRGPGETQYFGPGTRLLVL.